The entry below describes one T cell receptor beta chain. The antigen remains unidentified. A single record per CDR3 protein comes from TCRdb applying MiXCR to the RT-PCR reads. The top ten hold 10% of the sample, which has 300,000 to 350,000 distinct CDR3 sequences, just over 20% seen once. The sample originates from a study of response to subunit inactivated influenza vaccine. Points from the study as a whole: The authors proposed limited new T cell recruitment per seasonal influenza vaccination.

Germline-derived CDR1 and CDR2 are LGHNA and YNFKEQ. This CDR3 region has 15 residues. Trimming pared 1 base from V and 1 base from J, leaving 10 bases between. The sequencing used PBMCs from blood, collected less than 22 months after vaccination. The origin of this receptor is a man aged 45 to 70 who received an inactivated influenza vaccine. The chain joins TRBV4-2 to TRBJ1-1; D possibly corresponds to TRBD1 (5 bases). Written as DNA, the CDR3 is TGTGCCAGCAGCCAAGGGCACGGACAGAACACTGAAGCTTTCTTT. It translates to CASSQGHGQNTEAFF.